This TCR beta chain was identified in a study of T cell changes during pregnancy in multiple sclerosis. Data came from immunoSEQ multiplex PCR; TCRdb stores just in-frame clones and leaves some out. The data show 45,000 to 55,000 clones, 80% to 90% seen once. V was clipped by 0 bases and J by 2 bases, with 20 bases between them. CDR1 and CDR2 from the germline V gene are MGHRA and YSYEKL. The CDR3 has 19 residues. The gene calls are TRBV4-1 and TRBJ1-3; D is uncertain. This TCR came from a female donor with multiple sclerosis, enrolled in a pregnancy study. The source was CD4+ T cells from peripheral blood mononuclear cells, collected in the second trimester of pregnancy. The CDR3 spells CASSQDSSASISTGNTIYF. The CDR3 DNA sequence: TGCGCCAGCAGCCAAGACTCCTCCGCATCTATAAGTACTGGAAACACCATATATTTT.